The clone carrying this T cell receptor beta chain was seen more than once but under ten times. The antigen remains undetermined. The entry originates in a study of persistence of HIV-infected CD4 T cells. The immunoSEQ assay was version 4, run in survey mode. Libraries were prepared by immunoSEQ multiplex PCR; TCRdb keeps only in-frame clonotypes and omits some of them. The repertoire holds 15,000 to 20,000 clones, with around three fifths as singletons. Lysates of CMV-infected fibroblasts at 10 ug/mL stimulated these cells. Sorting selected CD4+ T cells upregulating both CD40 ligand and CD69. With 6 bases clipped from V and 4 bases from J, the junction kept 5 bases outside the gene matches. The germline V gene encodes CDR1 ENHRY and CDR2 SYGVKD. The CDR3 is 14 residues long.

This material consisted of CD4+ T cells sorted from PBMCs after approximately 20-hour stimulation, taken from a patient who received antiretroviral therapy. The chain has TRBV10-3 and TRBJ2-3; 9 bases fit TRBD2. This TCR came from an adult woman with HIV who was CMV-seropositive. CDR3 sequence (DNA): TGTGCCATCAGAGTAGCGGGGGAGGCAGATACGCAGTATTTT. Amino acids: CAIRVAGEADTQYF.